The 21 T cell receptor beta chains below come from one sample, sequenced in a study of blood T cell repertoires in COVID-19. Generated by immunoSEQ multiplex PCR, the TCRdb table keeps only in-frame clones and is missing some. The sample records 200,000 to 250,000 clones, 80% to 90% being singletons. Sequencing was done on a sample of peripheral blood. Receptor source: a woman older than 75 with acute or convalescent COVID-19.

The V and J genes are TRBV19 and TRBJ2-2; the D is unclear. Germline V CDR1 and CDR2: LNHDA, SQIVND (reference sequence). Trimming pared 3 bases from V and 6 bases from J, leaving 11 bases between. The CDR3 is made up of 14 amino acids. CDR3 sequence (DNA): TGTGCCAGTAGTATTGCCCCACCGGCCGGGGAGCTGTTTTTT. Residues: CASSIAPPAGELFF.

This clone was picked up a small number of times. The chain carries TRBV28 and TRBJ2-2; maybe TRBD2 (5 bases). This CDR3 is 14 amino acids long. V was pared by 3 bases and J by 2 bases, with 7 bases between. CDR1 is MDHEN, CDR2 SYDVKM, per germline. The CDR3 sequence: CASSFLANTGELFF. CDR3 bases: TGTGCCAGCAGTTTCCTAGCTAACACCGGGGAGCTGTTTTTT.

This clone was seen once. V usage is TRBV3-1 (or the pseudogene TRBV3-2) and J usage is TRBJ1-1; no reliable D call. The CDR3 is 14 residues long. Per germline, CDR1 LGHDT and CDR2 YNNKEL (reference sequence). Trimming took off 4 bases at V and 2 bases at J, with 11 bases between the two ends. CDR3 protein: CASSLQDRNTEAFF. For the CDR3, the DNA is TGTGCCAGCAGCCTGCAGGATCGTAACACTGAAGCTTTCTTT.

The CDR3 spells CASSLGDKYGYTF. As DNA, the CDR3 is TGCGCCAGCAGCTTAGGAGATAAGTATGGCTACACCTTC. V usage is TRBV5-1 and J usage is TRBJ1-2; D unresolved. V shed 2 bases and J shed 5 bases, with 10 bases lying between them. This CDR3 spans 13 amino acids. Per germline, CDR1 SGHRS and CDR2 YFSETQ. The full variable domain, in which reference TRBV5-1 and TRBJ1-2 provide the parts outside the CDR3, is KAGVTQTPRYLIKTRGQQVTLSCSPISGHRSVSWYQQTPGQGLQFLFEYFSETQRNKGNFPGRFSGRQFSNSRSEMNVSTLELGDSALYLCASSLGDKYGYTFGSGTRLTVV.

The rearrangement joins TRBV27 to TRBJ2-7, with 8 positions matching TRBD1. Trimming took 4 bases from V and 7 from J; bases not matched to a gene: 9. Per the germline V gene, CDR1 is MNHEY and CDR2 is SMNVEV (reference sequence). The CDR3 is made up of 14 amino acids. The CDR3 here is CASSSQGARGEQYF. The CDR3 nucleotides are TGTGCCAGCAGTTCTCAGGGGGCCCGAGGAGAGCAGTACTTC.

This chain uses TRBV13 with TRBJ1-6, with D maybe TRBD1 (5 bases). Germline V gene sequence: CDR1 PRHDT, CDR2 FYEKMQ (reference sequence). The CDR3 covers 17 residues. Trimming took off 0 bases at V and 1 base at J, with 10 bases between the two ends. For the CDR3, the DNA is TGTGCCAGCAGCTTAGGTGTAAAGGGGTCCTATAATTCACCCCTCCACTTT. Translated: CASSLGVKGSYNSPLHF.

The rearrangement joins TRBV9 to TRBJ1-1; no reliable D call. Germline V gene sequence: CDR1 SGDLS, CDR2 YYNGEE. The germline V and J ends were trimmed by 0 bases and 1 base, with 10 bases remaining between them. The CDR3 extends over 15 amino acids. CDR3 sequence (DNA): TGTGCCAGCAGCGTAGGTCCCTCGGGGAACACTGAAGCTTTCTTT. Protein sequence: CASSVGPSGNTEAFF.

The CDR3 loop reads CASSPPGVGEDSYEQYF. In nucleotides, the CDR3 is TGTGCCAGCAGTCCCCCGGGTGTTGGGGAGGACTCCTACGAGCAGTACTTC. The rearrangement joins TRBV6-2 or TRBV6-3 to TRBJ2-7; D possibly corresponds to TRBD2 (6 bases). Germline assignment: CDR1 MNHEY and CDR2 SVGEGT. With 5 bases removed from V and 0 bases from J, the gap between germline ends came to 20 bases. The CDR3 is 17 amino acids.

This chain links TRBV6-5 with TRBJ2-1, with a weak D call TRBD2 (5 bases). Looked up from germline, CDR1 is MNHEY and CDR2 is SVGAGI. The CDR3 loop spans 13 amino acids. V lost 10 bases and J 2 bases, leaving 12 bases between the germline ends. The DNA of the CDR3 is TGTGCCACCTCCTTCGGGGCCTACAATGAGCAGTTCTTC. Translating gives CATSFGAYNEQFF.

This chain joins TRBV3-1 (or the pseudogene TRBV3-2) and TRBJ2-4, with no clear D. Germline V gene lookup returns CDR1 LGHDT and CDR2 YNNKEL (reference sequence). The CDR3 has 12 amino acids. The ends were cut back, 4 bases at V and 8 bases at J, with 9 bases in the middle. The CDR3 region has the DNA TGTGCCAGCAGCCCCTCGTTCCACATTCAGTACTTC. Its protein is CASSPSFHIQYF.

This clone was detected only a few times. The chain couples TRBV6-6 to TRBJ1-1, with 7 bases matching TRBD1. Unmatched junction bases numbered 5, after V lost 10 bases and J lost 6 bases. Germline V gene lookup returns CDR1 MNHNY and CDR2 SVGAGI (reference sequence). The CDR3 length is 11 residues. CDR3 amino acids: CAIRRGPEAFF. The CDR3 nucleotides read TGTGCCATCCGAAGGGGGCCTGAAGCTTTCTTT.

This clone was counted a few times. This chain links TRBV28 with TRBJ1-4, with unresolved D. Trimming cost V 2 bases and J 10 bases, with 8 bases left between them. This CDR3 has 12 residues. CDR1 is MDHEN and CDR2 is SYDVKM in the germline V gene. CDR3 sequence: CASSLVAGKLFF. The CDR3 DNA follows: TGTGCCAGCAGTTTAGTAGCCGGAAAACTGTTTTTT.

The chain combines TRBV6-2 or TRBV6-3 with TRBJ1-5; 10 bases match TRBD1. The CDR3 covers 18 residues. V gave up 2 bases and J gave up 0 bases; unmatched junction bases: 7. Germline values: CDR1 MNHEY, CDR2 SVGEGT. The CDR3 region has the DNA TGTGCCAGCAGTTACCCCGGCGGGACAGGGGTTAGCAATCAGCCCCAGCATTTT. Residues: CASSYPGGTGVSNQPQHF.

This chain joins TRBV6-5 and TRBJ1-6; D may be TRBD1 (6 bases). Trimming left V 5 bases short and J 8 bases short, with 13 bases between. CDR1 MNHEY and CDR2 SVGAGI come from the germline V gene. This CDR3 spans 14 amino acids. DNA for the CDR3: TGTGCCAGCAGTAAGGGGGTACGGGATTCACCCCTCCACTTT. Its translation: CASSKGVRDSPLHF.

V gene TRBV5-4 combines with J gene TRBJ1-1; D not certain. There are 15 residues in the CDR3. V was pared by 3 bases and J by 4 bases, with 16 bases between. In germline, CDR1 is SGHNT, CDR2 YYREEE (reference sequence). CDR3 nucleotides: TGTGCCAGCAGCTCTTCAGGCGTCGCGGGCACTGAAGCTTTCTTT. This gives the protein CASSSSGVAGTEAFF.

The CDR3 loop reads CASSLASLLRTGRSYGYTF. The CDR3 DNA sequence: TGTGCCAGCAGCTTAGCATCTCTGCTACGGACAGGGAGATCCTATGGCTACACCTTC. The rearrangement uses TRBV7-9 and TRBJ1-2; TRBD1 aligns across 8 bases. V was pared by 0 bases and J by 4 bases, with 16 bases of the junction left unmatched. This CDR3 comprises 19 residues. Germline CDR1 and CDR2: SEHNR and FQNEAQ (reference sequence).

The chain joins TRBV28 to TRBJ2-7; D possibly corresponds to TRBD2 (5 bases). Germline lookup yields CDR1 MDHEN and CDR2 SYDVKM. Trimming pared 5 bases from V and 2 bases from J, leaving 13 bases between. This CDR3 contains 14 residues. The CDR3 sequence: CASSPGSLAYEQYF. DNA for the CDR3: TGTGCCAGCAGTCCGGGGTCGTTAGCCTACGAGCAGTACTTC. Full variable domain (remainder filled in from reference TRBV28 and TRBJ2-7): DVKVTQSSRYLVKRTGEKVFLECVQDMDHENMFWYRQDPGLGLRLIYFSYDVKMKEKGDIPEGYSVSREKKERFSLILESASTNQTSMYLCASSPGSLAYEQYFGPGTRLTVT.

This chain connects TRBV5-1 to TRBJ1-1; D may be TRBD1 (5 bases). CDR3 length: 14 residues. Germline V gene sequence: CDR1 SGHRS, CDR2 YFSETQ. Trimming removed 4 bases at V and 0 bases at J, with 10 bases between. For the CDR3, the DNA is TGCGCCAGCAGCCCACAGGAAATGAACACTGAAGCTTTCTTT. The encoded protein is CASSPQEMNTEAFF.

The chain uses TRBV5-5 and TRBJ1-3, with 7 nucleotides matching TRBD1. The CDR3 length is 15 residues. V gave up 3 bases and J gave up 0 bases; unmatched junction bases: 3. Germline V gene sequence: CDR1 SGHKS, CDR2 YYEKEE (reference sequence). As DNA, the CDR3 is TGTGCCAGCAGCTCACAGGGGAGCTCTGGAAACACCATATATTTT. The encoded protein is CASSSQGSSGNTIYF.

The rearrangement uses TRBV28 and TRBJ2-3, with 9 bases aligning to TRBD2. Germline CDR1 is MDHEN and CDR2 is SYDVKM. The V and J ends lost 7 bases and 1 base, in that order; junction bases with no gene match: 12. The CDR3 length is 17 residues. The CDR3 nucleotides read TGTGCCAGCAAGTCCTCTAGCGGGGCTTTTGGCACAGATACGCAGTATTTT. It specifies CASKSSSGAFGTDTQYF.

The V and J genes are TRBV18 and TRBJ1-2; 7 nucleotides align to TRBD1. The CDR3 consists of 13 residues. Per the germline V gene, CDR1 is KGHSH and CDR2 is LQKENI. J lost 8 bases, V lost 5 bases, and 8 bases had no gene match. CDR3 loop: CASSTRQGGGYTF. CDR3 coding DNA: TGTGCCAGCTCAACCCGACAGGGAGGCGGCTACACCTTC.